Shown below are 5 T cell receptor beta chains from a single sample sequenced in a study of CXCR3-negative and CXCR3-positive naive CD8 T cells. No antigen is known for these receptors. The TRB cDNA libraries were prepared by 5' RACE with UMI labels. From the 5' RACE reads, TCRdb lists one entry per CDR3 protein and no DNA. This repertoire includes around 88,000 distinct CDR3 sequences. Broader study findings: Researchers report that CXCR3-positive naive cells carry more hydrophobic TRB CDR3s than CXCR3-negative naive cells.

The material sequenced was naive CXCR3+ CD8+ T cells from blood. Subset here: CD45RO-CCR7+CD27+CD95- naive CD8+ T cells expressing CXCR3 (TNR3+). Receptor source: a human donor in good health. Some clones in this sample may be carry-over from other donors' samples.

This rearrangement joins TRBV6-5 to TRBJ2-7; TCRdb's D call of TRBD2 is untestable without DNA. Germline CDR1 and CDR2: MNHEY and SVGAGI. CDR3 length: 15 amino acids. Here the CDR3 reads CASSYSLAGRYEQYF.

The V and J genes are TRBV15 and TRBJ2-5; TCRdb outputs TRBD1, but without DNA this stays unchecked. This CDR3 has 13 amino acids. Looked up from germline, CDR1 is LNHNV and CDR2 is YYDKDF (reference sequence). This chain's CDR3 is CATSGQPQETQYF.

This chain links TRBV14 with TRBJ2-7; absent DNA, TCRdb's TRBD1 call cannot be checked. Germline CDR1 SGHDN, CDR2 FVKESK. The length of the CDR3 is 16 residues. The CDR3 here is CASSQVGPITPYEQYF.

The chain uses TRBV5-5 and TRBJ2-1; TCRdb indicates TRBD2, and absent DNA this call remains unverified. The CDR3 covers 20 residues. Germline V lookup: CDR1 SGHKS, CDR2 YYEKEE (reference sequence). The CDR3 loop is CASSLAVGGGLAGDPSGEFF. The variable domain in full, completed from reference TRBV5-5 and TRBJ2-1, reads DAGVTQSPTHLIKTRGQQVTLRCSPISGHKSVSWYQQVLGQGPQFIFQYYEKEERGRGNFPDRFSARQFPNYSSELNVNALLLGDSALYLCASSLAVGGGLAGDPSGEFFGPGTRLTVL.

This chain joins TRBV7-3 and TRBJ2-1; the TCRdb call, TRBD1, lacks DNA for checking. Germline CDR1 SGHTA, CDR2 FQGTGA. CDR3 length: 17 amino acids. The CDR3 reads CASSLKAPGDLYNEQFF. The full variable domain, rest sourced from reference TRBV7-3 and TRBJ2-1, is GAGVSQTPSNKVTEKGKYVELRCDPISGHTALYWYRQSLGQGPEFLIYFQGTGAADDSGLPNDRFFAVRPEGSVSTLKIQRTERGDSAVYLCASSLKAPGDLYNEQFFGPGTRLTVL.